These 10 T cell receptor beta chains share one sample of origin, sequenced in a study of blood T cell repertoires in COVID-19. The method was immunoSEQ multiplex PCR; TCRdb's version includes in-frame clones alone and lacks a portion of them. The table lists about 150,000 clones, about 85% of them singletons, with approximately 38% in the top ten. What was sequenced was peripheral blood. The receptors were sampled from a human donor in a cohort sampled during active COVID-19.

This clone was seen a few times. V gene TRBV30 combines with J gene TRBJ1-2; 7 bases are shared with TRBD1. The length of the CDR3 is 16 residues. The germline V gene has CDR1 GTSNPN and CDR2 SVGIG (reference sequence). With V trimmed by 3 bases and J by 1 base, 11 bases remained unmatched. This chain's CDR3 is CAWSPTRTGFNYGYTF. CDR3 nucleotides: TGTGCCTGGAGCCCTACTAGGACAGGCTTTAACTATGGCTACACCTTC.

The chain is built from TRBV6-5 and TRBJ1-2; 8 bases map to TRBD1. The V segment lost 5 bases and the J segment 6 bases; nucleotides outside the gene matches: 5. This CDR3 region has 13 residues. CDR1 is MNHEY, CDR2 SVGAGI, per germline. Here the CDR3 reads CASSPTGGDGYTF. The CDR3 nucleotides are TGTGCCAGCAGTCCAACAGGGGGAGATGGCTACACCTTC.

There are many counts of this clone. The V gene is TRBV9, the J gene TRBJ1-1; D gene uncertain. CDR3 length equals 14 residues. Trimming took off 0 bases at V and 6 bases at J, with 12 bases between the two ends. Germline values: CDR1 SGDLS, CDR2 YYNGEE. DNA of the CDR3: TGTGCCAGCAGCGTAGGTGGGGAGGCGGCTGAAGCTTTCTTT. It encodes CASSVGGEAAEAFF.

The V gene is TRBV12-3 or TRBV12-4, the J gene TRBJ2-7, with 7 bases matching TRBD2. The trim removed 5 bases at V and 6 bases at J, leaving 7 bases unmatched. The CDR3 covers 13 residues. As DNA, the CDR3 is TGTGCCAGCAGTGGGAGGGTGAAGGGCGAGCAGTACTTC. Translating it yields CASSGRVKGEQYF.

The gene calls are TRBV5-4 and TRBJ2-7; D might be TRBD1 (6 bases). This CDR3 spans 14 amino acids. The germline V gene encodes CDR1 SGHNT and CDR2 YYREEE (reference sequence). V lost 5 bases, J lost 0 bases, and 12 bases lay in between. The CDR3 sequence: CASRSDSLSYEQYF. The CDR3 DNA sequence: TGTGCCAGCAGATCGGACAGTCTCTCCTACGAGCAGTACTTC.

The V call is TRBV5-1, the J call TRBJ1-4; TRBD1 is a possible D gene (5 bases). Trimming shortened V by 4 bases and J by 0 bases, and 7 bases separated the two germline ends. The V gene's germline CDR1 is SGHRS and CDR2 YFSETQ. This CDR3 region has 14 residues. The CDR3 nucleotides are TGCGCCAGCAGCGTACAGGCAACTAATGAAAAACTGTTTTTT. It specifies CASSVQATNEKLFF.

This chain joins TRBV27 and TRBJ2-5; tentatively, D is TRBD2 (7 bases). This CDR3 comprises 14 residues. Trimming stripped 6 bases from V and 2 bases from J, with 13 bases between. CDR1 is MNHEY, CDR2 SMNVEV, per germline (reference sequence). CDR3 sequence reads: CASSRGGGQETQYF. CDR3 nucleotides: TGTGCCAGCAGCCGAGGGGGGGGACAAGAGACCCAGTACTTC.

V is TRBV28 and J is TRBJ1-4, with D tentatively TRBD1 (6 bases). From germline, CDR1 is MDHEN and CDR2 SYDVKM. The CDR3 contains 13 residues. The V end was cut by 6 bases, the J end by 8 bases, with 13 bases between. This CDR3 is CASRGGVGEKLFF. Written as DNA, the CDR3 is TGTGCCAGCAGAGGGGGAGTAGGGGAAAAACTGTTTTTT.

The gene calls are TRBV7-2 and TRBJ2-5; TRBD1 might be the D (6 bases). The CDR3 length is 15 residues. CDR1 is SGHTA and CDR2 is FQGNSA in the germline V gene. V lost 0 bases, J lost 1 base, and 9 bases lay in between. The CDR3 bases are TGTGCCAGCAGCTTAGCGGGGGCCCTCCAAGAGACCCAGTACTTC. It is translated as CASSLAGALQETQYF.

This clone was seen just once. The CDR3 loop reads CASSVEGGRVVSGNTIYF. The CDR3 coding sequence is TGTGCCAGCAGCGTAGAGGGAGGCAGGGTGGTCTCTGGAAACACCATATATTTT. The chain combines TRBV9 with TRBJ1-3; a possible D gene is TRBD1 (5 bases). Trimming shortened V by 0 bases and J by 0 bases, and 16 bases separated the two germline ends. The length of the CDR3 is 18 residues. CDR1 is SGDLS, CDR2 YYNGEE, per germline.